Following are 8 T cell receptor beta chains from one sample sequenced in a study of Graves' ophthalmopathy and Graves' hyperthyroidism. Amplified material comprised TCR beta CDR3 regions derived from RNA transcripts. Scientists carried out first-round RT-PCR using HTBI primers and then a second-round multiplex PCR. TCRdb redid the calling of the multiplex PCR reads with MiXCR, one entry per CDR3 protein. The sample holds approximately 480,000 distinct CDR3 sequences, 14% seen once. Source material: blood. Receptors were obtained from a woman aged 25 to 39 with Graves' ophthalmopathy.

The rearrangement links TRBV30 to TRBJ1-2; D gene uncertain. The germline gives CDR1 GTSNPN, CDR2 SVGIG (reference sequence). Between the trimmed V and J ends, which lost 5 bases and 4 bases, there was a span of 11 bases. There are 12 residues in the CDR3. CDR3 nucleotide sequence: TGTGCCTGGGGCGGGCCTTTCTATGGCTACACCTTC. Its protein is CAWGGPFYGYTF.

This clonotype has a count of ten or more. The chain is built from TRBV6-1 and TRBJ2-5, with 9 positions matching TRBD2. Germline V CDR1 and CDR2: MNHNS, SASEGT. There are 15 residues in the CDR3. Trimming cost V 2 bases and J 4 bases; bases outside gene matches: 5. CDR3 sequence (DNA): TGTGCCAGCAGTGAAATGGGCGGGGGGGGAGAGACCCAGTACTTC. It encodes CASSEMGGGGETQYF.

At least ten counts were recorded for this clonotype. The chain's CDR3 is CASSPVTRNIQYF. The CDR3 DNA is TGCGCCAGCAGCCCCGTTACTAGGAACATTCAGTACTTC. J is TRBJ2-4 and V is TRBV5-1, with D perhaps TRBD2 (5 bases). Between the trimmed V and J ends, which lost 4 bases and 7 bases, there was a span of 12 bases. The CDR3 sequence is 13 residues long. Germline V gene lookup returns CDR1 SGHRS and CDR2 YFSETQ.

This clonotype was found many times. The V and J genes are TRBV25-1 and TRBJ1-6, with D perhaps matching TRBD1 (5 bases). V shed 9 bases and J shed 11 bases, with 20 bases lying between them. The germline V gene has CDR1 MGHDK and CDR2 SYGVNS. This CDR3 region has 14 residues. The CDR3 spells CASRPGRDLTPLHF. CDR3 coding DNA: TGTGCCAGTAGACCGGGACGGGATTTAACACCCCTCCACTTT.

This clonotype turned up a few times. The chain combines TRBV27 with TRBJ2-5; 7 nucleotides agree with TRBD2. V lost 5 bases to trimming and J lost 5 bases; unmatched junction nucleotides: 20. CDR1 MNHEY and CDR2 SMNVEV come from the germline V gene (reference sequence). The CDR3 is 18 amino acids. CDR3 amino acids: CASSITPPRRGGRETQYF. In DNA form, the CDR3 reads TGTGCCAGCAGTATTACTCCCCCGAGGCGCGGGGGTAGGGAGACCCAGTACTTC.

This clonotype was counted many times. V is TRBV6-5 and J is TRBJ1-6; D is possibly TRBD1 (5 bases). The CDR3 runs 14 residues. CDR1 is MNHEY and CDR2 is SVGAGI in the germline V gene. The V gene lost 6 bases and the J gene lost 8 bases, with 14 bases spanning the gap. CDR3 DNA sequence: TGTGCCAGCAGACAGGACTTAAACGATTCACCCCTCCACTTT. Its translation is CASRQDLNDSPLHF.

The J gene is TRBJ2-5, the V gene TRBV6-1, with TRBD2 identical over 7 bases. This CDR3 is 16 amino acids long. V was clipped by 7 bases and J by 2 bases; unmatched bases: 13. The V gene's germline CDR1 is MNHNS and CDR2 SASEGT. The chain's CDR3 is CASTMPILAKQETQYF. The CDR3 bases are TGTGCCAGCACCATGCCCATACTAGCGAAACAAGAGACCCAGTACTTC.

The chain links TRBV20-1 to TRBJ2-7; possibly TRBD2 for D (5 bases). CDR1 DFQATT and CDR2 SNEGSKA come from the germline V gene (reference sequence). Trimming cost V 4 bases and J 9 bases, with 25 bases left between them. The CDR3 consists of 15 residues. This chain's CDR3 is CSAIEPTTIPLRQYF. In nucleotides, the CDR3 is TGCAGTGCTATAGAGCCGACGACTATCCCTCTCAGGCAGTACTTC.